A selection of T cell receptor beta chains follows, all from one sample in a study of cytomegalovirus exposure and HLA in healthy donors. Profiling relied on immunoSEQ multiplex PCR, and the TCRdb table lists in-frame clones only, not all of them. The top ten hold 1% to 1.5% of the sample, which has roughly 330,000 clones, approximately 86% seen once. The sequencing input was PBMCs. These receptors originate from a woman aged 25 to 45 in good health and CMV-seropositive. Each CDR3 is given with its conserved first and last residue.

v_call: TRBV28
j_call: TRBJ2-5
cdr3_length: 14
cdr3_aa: CASSLREPYETQYF

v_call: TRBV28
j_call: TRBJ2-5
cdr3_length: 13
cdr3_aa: CASSSTVMETQYF

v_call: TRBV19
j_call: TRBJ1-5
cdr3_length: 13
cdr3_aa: CASSIVGNQPQHF

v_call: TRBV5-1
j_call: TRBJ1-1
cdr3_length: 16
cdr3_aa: CASSLATGGARTEAFF

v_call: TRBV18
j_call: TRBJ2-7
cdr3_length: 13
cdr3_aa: CASSQQGDYEQYF

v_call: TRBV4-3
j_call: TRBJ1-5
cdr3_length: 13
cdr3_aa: CASSQDRRQPQHF

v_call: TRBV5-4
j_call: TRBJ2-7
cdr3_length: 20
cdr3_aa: CASSSRPFSGGSHSSYEQYF

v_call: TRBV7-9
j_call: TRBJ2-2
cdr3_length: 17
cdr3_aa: CASGEAPLASNTGELFF

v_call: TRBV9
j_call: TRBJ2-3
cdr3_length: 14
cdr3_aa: CASSVTGRTDTQYF

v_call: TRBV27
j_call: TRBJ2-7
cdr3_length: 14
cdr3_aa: CASSRRDRGDEQYF

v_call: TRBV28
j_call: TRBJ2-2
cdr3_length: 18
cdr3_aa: CASSLRSSGRPNTGELFF

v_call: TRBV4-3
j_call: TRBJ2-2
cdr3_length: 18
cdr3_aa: CASSQDNQLAGNTGELFF

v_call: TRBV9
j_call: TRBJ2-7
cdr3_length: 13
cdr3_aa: CASSVGGMGEQYF

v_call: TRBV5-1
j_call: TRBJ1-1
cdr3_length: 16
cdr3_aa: CASSHEDRTPNTEAFF

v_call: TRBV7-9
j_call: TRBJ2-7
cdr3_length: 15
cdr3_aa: CASSHLTGGLSEQYF

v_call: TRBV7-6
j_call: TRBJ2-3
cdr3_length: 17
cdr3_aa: CASSLALAGARTDTQYF

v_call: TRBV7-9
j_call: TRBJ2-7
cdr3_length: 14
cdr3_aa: CASSGPDGPYEQYF

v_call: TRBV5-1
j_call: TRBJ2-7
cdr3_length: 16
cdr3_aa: CASSPPERGSAYEQYF

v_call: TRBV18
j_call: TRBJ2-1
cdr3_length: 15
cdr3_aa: CASSPQRVKHNEQFF

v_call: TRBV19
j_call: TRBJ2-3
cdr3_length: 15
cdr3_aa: CASILDRSDADTQYF

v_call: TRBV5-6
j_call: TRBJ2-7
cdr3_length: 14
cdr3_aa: CASSSVTGENEQYF

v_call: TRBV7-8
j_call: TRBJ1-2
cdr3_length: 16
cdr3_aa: CASSLAPRGANYGYTF

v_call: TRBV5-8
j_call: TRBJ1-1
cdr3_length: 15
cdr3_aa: CASSLAGTMNTEAFF

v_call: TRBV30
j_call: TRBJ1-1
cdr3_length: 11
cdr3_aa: CAWTPRVEAFF

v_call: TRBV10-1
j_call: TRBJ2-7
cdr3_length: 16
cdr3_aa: CASTEVGGDRGYEQYF

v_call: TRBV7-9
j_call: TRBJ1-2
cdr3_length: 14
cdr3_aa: CASRSGEGDYGYTF

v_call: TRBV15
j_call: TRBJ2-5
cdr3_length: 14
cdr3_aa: CATSRDRGWETQYF

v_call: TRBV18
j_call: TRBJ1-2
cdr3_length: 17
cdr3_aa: CASSPLEVDRDWDGYTF

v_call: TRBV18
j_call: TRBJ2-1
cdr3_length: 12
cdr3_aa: CASSRVGNEQFF

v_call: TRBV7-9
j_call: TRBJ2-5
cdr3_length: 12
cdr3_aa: CASRTGEETQYF